The clone carrying this T cell receptor (beta chain) occurred many times. The sample belongs to a study of blood T cell repertoires in COVID-19. Overall study: Acute-phase and convalescent COVID-19 samples originated in the United States, Italy and Spain. From T cells, B-cell-depleted T cells, or PBMCs came the material, which was cDNA or gDNA.

Original processing methods: Reference gene primer amplification gave nucleated cell count estimates. TCRdb's copy holds only in-frame clones and misses some; the assay was immunoSEQ multiplex PCR. Clone size and the V and J calls come from that table; the DNA yielded D and trimming. The top ten clones hold 11% of a sample with 150,000 to 200,000 clones, more than 80% of them seen once. The sequence was obtained from a woman between 35 and 50 years old with COVID-19, enrolled during active disease. Sequenced material: peripheral blood.

This CDR3 reads CASSLAGGALKTQYF. The CDR3 bases are TGTGCCAGTAGTTTAGCAGGGGGCGCGTTAAAGACCCAGTACTTC. The chain recombines TRBV19 with TRBJ2-5; 8 nucleotides agree with TRBD1. Germline V gene sequence: CDR1 LNHDA, CDR2 SQIVND (reference sequence). The length of the CDR3 is 15 residues. V was pared by 5 bases and J by 6 bases, with 11 bases of the junction left unmatched.